This TCR beta chain is from a study of shared T cell receptors in the human thymus. CDR1 SGHTA and CDR2 FQGNSA come from the germline V gene. The CDR3 extends over 17 amino acids. With 11 bases removed from V and 3 bases from J, the gap between germline ends came to 26 bases. Sequencing used immunoSEQ multiplex PCR; TCRdb keeps in-frame clones, though not all of them. The profile shows under 450,000 clones, approximately 95% of them singletons. The TCR comes from a human donor. Sequences were obtained from thymocytes. The genes are TRBV7-2 and TRBJ1-3, with D perhaps matching TRBD1 (6 bases). The CDR3 region has the DNA TGTGCCGCAAACCGGAGGGGGGCCTCCGGTGATGGAAACACCATATATTTT. It specifies CAANRRGASGDGNTIYF.